This TCR beta chain was found in a study of blood T cell repertoires in COVID-19. Overall study: PBMCs, B-cell-depleted T cells, or T cells were the source of the cDNA or gDNA that made up the material.

To note about this clone: This sample also contains other DNA sequences that code for the same CDR3.

V shed 8 bases and J 3 bases; nucleotides not matched to a gene: 0. The germline CDR1 and CDR2 sequences are MDHEN and SYDVKM. This CDR3 is 11 amino acids long. The method was immunoSEQ multiplex PCR; TCRdb's version includes in-frame clones alone and lacks a portion of them. Of about 370,000 clones listed, more than 70% were seen once; the top ten hold 2.5% to 3.5%. This receptor was obtained from a woman younger than 45 with COVID-19, enrolled during active disease. The chain recombines TRBV28 with TRBJ1-2; 7 bases match TRBD1. Sequences were obtained from peripheral blood. The CDR3 DNA sequence: TGTGCCAGCGGGACAGACTATGGCTACACCTTC. Protein: CASGTDYGYTF.